Presented here are 32 T cell receptor beta chains from one specimen sequenced in a study of cytomegalovirus exposure and HLA in healthy donors. Only in-frame clones appear in the TCRdb table, and some are missing; sequencing was by immunoSEQ multiplex PCR. Seen here are 150,000 or so clones, roughly nine tenths observed once, and the top ten hold over 3%. Sequenced: PBMCs. The receptor source for this set is a woman under 30 in good health and CMV-seropositive.

The chain uses TRBV4-1 and TRBJ1-1; D remains ambiguous. This CDR3 region has 16 residues. Germline CDR1 reads MGHRA; CDR2 reads YSYEKL. V was trimmed by 2 bases and J by 2 bases, leaving 15 bases between them. The CDR3 loop reads CASSQMMRRRNTEAFF. The CDR3 DNA follows: TGCGCCAGCAGCCAAATGATGCGGAGGAGAAACACTGAAGCTTTCTTT.

The chain couples TRBV7-2 to TRBJ2-2, with TRBD2 matching 9 bases. The junction had 7 bases not matched to a gene; V was cut back by 2 bases and J by 0 bases. This CDR3 spans 18 amino acids. The germline V gene has CDR1 SGHTA and CDR2 FQGNSA. CDR3 coding DNA: TGTGCCAGCAGCTTACGGACACTAGCGGGCGCGAACACCGGGGAGCTGTTTTTT. It codes for CASSLRTLAGANTGELFF.

The chain uses TRBV5-6 and TRBJ2-5, with 8 nucleotides matching TRBD2. This CDR3 is 16 amino acids long. Germline-derived CDR1 and CDR2 are SGHDT and YYEEEE. V shed 2 bases, J shed 7 bases, and the junction held 13 bases outside the gene matches. CDR3 sequence: CASSFWREVRRGTQYF. DNA for the CDR3: TGTGCCAGCAGCTTCTGGCGGGAGGTCCGGCGAGGGACCCAGTACTTC.

This chain links TRBV11-2 with TRBJ1-1; no firm D call. V was trimmed by 6 bases and J by 0 bases, leaving 5 bases between them. There are 12 residues in the CDR3. CDR1 and CDR2 (germline): SGHAT, FQNNGV. The CDR3 loop is CASSQVNTEAFF. CDR3 in DNA: TGTGCCAGCAGTCAGGTGAACACTGAAGCTTTCTTT. Full variable domain (rest looked up from reference TRBV11-2 and TRBJ1-1): EAGVAQSPRYKIIEKRQSVAFWCNPISGHATLYWYQQILGQGPKLLIQFQNNGVVDDSQLPKDRFSAERLKGVDSTLKIQPAKLEDSAVYLCASSQVNTEAFFGQGTRLTVV.

The chain links TRBV5-1 to TRBJ2-4, with TRBD1 matching over 7 bases. Germline assignment: CDR1 SGHRS and CDR2 YFSETQ. Trimming at V came to 3 bases and at J to 0 bases, leaving 6 bases not matched to a gene. The CDR3 is 16 residues long. This CDR3 is CASSSGQNLAKNIQYF. The DNA of the CDR3 is TGCGCCAGCAGCTCGGGACAGAATCTAGCCAAAAACATTCAGTACTTC.

A remark on this clone: The junction differs from germline at one of its ends, possibly a read error. CDR3 sequence reads: CASSEARGRLPGGIF. CDR3 DNA: TGTGCCAGCAGTGAAGCGCGGGGCCGACTACCGGGGGGTATCTTC. This chain links TRBV2 with TRBJ2-1; 7 nucleotides match TRBD2. CDR3 length: 15 residues. Germline-derived CDR1 and CDR2 are SNHLY and FYNNEI.

A note on this clone: Sequence at one end of the junction differs from germline and may be a read error. The V and J genes are TRBV11-3 and TRBJ2-7; 9 bases align to TRBD2. CDR3 size: 16 residues. The germline gives CDR1 SGHNT, CDR2 YENEEA. Written as DNA, the CDR3 is TGTGCCAGCAGCCCCTGGGGTAGCGGGAGCTCCCACGAGCAGTACTTC. It specifies CASSPWGSGSSHEQYF.

The chain is built from TRBV30 and TRBJ1-1; possible D gene TRBD1, 5 bases. The CDR3 contains 14 residues. CDR1 is GTSNPN, CDR2 SVGIG, per germline (reference sequence). The ends were cut back, 0 bases at V and 2 bases at J, with 10 bases in the middle. The chain's CDR3 is CAWSVGGVNTEAFF. CDR3 in DNA: TGTGCCTGGAGTGTCGGGGGGGTTAACACTGAAGCTTTCTTT.

The DNA of the CDR3 is TGTGCCAGCAGTATAAAAAAGACAGCAGATACGCAGTATTTT. Translated, it gives CASSIKKTADTQYF. The V and J genes are TRBV28 and TRBJ2-3; a possible D gene is TRBD1 (5 bases). V was clipped by 5 bases and J by 4 bases, with 13 bases between them. The CDR3 has 14 amino acids. Per germline, CDR1 MDHEN and CDR2 SYDVKM.

This chain connects TRBV5-1 to TRBJ1-1; D may be TRBD1 (6 bases). This CDR3 is built from 13 residues. CDR1 is SGHRS, CDR2 YFSETQ, per germline. Trimming took off 0 bases at V and 8 bases at J, with 11 bases between the two ends. Here the CDR3 reads CASSLAGGQEAFF. The DNA of the CDR3 is TGCGCCAGCAGCTTGGCCGGTGGACAGGAAGCTTTCTTT.

The rearrangement links TRBV10-1 to TRBJ2-7, with 11 bases that match TRBD2. This CDR3 region has 15 residues. J was trimmed by 2 bases and V by 5 bases; bases with no gene match: 5. Per germline, CDR1 WNHNN and CDR2 SYGVQD (reference sequence). DNA for the CDR3: TGCGCCAGCAGTCCAGAGACTAGCGGGGCCTACGAGCAGTACTTC. Protein sequence: CASSPETSGAYEQYF.

J is TRBJ2-5 and V is TRBV6-5, with 11 positions matching TRBD2. The trim removed 6 bases at V and 2 bases at J, leaving 5 bases unmatched. The CDR3 covers 15 residues. The V gene's germline CDR1 is MNHEY and CDR2 SVGAGI. The CDR3 DNA follows: TGTGCCAGCAGACGGCTAGCGGGGGGACAAGAGACCCAGTACTTC. Amino acids: CASRRLAGGQETQYF.

This clone turned up a few times. Different DNA sequences within this sample yield the same CDR3. The rearrangement links TRBV15 to TRBJ1-1; the D is unclear. Germline CDR1 reads LNHNV; CDR2 reads YYDKDF (reference sequence). Trimming removed 0 bases at V and 1 base at J, with 9 bases between. This CDR3 comprises 15 residues. The CDR3 protein is CATSRDRAGNTEAFF. The CDR3 bases are TGTGCCACCAGCAGAGATCGGGCGGGGAACACTGAAGCTTTCTTT.

This clone was recorded at least ten times. This chain links TRBV6-4 with TRBJ2-1; 10 bases fit TRBD2. The V gene's germline CDR1 is MRHNA and CDR2 SNTAGT. CDR3 length: 15 residues. Trimming cost V 2 bases and J 5 bases; bases outside gene matches: 3. The CDR3 is CASSDKLAGHNEQFF. The CDR3 DNA follows: TGTGCCAGCAGTGACAAACTAGCGGGGCACAATGAGCAGTTCTTC.

The chain has TRBV9 and TRBJ2-1; 14 bases agree with TRBD2. CDR1 SGDLS and CDR2 YYNGEE come from the germline V gene. The V segment lost 7 bases and the J segment 7 bases; nucleotides outside the gene matches: 7. CDR3 length: 15 amino acids. The chain's CDR3 is CASGGTSGRTNEQFF. The CDR3, as DNA: TGTGCCAGCGGAGGGACTAGCGGGAGAACAAATGAGCAGTTCTTC.

The genes are TRBV5-1 and TRBJ2-7; no definite D call. The CDR3 consists of 14 residues. Germline values: CDR1 SGHRS, CDR2 YFSETQ. V lost 4 bases and J lost 2, with 13 bases in between. The CDR3 sequence: CASSAGSATYEQYF. In DNA form, the CDR3 reads TGCGCCAGCAGCGCAGGTTCTGCTACCTACGAGCAGTACTTC. Combining the CDR3 with reference TRBV5-1 and TRBJ2-7 gives the whole variable domain KAGVTQTPRYLIKTRGQQVTLSCSPISGHRSVSWYQQTPGQGLQFLFEYFSETQRNKGNFPGRFSGRQFSNSRSEMNVSTLELGDSALYLCASSAGSATYEQYFGPGTRLTVT.

This clone was recorded only once. The chain uses TRBV5-6 and TRBJ2-1; TRBD1 matches at 9 bases. CDR3 length: 15 amino acids. CDR1 SGHDT and CDR2 YYEEEE come from the germline V gene. V trimming: 4 bases; J trimming: 4 bases; junction bases outside the gene matches: 6. The chain's CDR3 is CASSTGTGYYNEQFF. CDR3 sequence (DNA): TGTGCCAGCAGCACCGGGACAGGGTATTACAATGAGCAGTTCTTC.

This clone has just a few counts. The chain couples TRBV9 to TRBJ1-2; no clear D. Germline lookup yields CDR1 SGDLS and CDR2 YYNGEE. V lost 0 bases to trimming and J lost 3 bases, with 6 bases between them. The CDR3 consists of 13 residues. The CDR3 coding sequence is TGTGCCAGCAGCGTAGGGCCCCACTATGGCTACACCTTC. Encoded protein: CASSVGPHYGYTF. The whole variable domain, filled in from reference TRBV9 and TRBJ1-2, reads DSGVTQTPKHLITATGQRVTLRCSPRSGDLSVYWYQQSLDQGLQFLIQYYNGEERAKGNILERFSAQQFPDLHSELNLSSLELGDSALYFCASSVGPHYGYTFGSGTRLTVV.

This clone was detected only once. This sequence joins TRBV5-6 and TRBJ1-2; D uncertain. This CDR3 contains 12 residues. From germline, CDR1 is SGHDT and CDR2 YYEEEE. With 1 base removed from V and 2 bases from J, the gap between germline ends came to 3 bases. The CDR3: CASSLQNYGYTF. CDR3 DNA: TGTGCCAGCAGCTTGCAGAACTATGGCTACACCTTC. Complete variable domain (other parts from reference TRBV5-6 and TRBJ1-2): DAGVTQSPTHLIKTRGQQVTLRCSPKSGHDTVSWYQQALGQGPQFIFQYYEEEERQRGNFPDRFSGHQFPNYSSELNVNALLLGDSALYLCASSLQNYGYTFGSGTRLTVV.

This clone is a singleton in its sample. The chain links TRBV5-4 to TRBJ2-2, with 8 bases lining up with TRBD2. From germline, CDR1 is SGHNT and CDR2 YYREEE (reference sequence). The V and J ends lost 5 bases and 6 bases, in that order; junction bases with no gene match: 6. CDR3 length: 14 amino acids. The CDR3 here is CASRAGAVPGELFF. The CDR3 coding sequence is TGTGCCAGCAGAGCGGGGGCTGTCCCCGGGGAGCTGTTTTTT.

V is TRBV29-1 and J is TRBJ2-5, with D maybe TRBD2 (6 bases). Gene TRBJ2-7 matches the end of the DNA better, so the J call may be wrong. The length of the CDR3 is 13 residues. The germline V gene has CDR1 SQVTM and CDR2 ANQGSEA. As DNA, the CDR3 is TGCAGCGTTGAGGTCGGGAGAGGGAACGAGCAGTACTTC. This sequence encodes CSVEVGRGNEQYF.

V gene TRBV7-8 combines with J gene TRBJ2-5; 7 bases match TRBD1. Germline loops: CDR1 SGHVS, CDR2 FQNEAQ. V was clipped by 1 base and J by 5 bases; unmatched bases: 4. The CDR3 is 14 amino acids. The CDR3 spells CASSLGDSIETQYF. For the CDR3, the DNA is TGTGCCAGCAGCTTAGGGGACAGTATTGAGACCCAGTACTTC.

The rearrangement links TRBV6-5 to TRBJ1-4; D is ambiguous. CDR1 is MNHEY, CDR2 SVGAGI, per germline. The V end lost 3 bases, the J end lost 8 bases, and 10 bases lay between the germline ends. This CDR3 spans 13 amino acids. Here the CDR3 reads CASSYTWEEKLFF. The CDR3 DNA reads as TGTGCCAGCAGTTATACCTGGGAGGAAAAACTGTTTTTT.

The chain is built from TRBV4-1 and TRBJ2-3; D is perhaps TRBD2 (5 bases). The germline gives CDR1 MGHRA, CDR2 YSYEKL. Trimming pared 0 bases from V and 7 bases from J, leaving 20 bases between. This CDR3 has 17 residues. The CDR3 sequence: CASSQDQASRLGYTQYF. DNA for the CDR3: TGCGCCAGCAGCCAAGATCAGGCTAGCCGGTTGGGTTATACGCAGTATTTT.

This sequence joins TRBV10-2 and TRBJ1-1, with D possibly matching TRBD1 (6 bases). The germline V gene encodes CDR1 WSHSY and CDR2 SAAADI. The CDR3 spans 15 residues. V lost 3 bases, J lost 0 bases, and 11 bases lay in between. The CDR3 DNA sequence: TGCGCCAGCAGTGAATTCGGACAGTTGAACACTGAAGCTTTCTTT. The encoded protein is CASSEFGQLNTEAFF.

The CDR3 nucleotides are TGTGCCAGCAGCTTCGGGAGGAGCACCGGGGAGCTGTTTTTT. It encodes CASSFGRSTGELFF. V and J are TRBV11-3 and TRBJ2-2; 7 nucleotides match TRBD2. Germline loops: CDR1 SGHNT, CDR2 YENEEA. The CDR3 spans 14 residues. With V trimmed by 3 bases and J by 4 bases, 2 bases remained unmatched.

The gene calls are TRBV5-4 and TRBJ2-5, with 12 bases fitting TRBD2. The V gene end was trimmed by 3 bases and the J gene end by 2 bases; junction bases not matched to a gene: 14. The germline CDR1 and CDR2 sequences are SGHNT and YYREEE (reference sequence). This CDR3 has 19 amino acids. As DNA, the CDR3 is TGTGCCAGCAGCTCCTGGACTAGCGGGATCGGAGAGAGTCAAGAGACCCAGTACTTC. This codes for CASSSWTSGIGESQETQYF.

This clone has a handful of counts. CDR3 nucleotides: TGTGCCAGCAGTGCCAGGGGGCTGAGATTGGGGACCCAGTACTTC. It codes for CASSARGLRLGTQYF. The chain joins TRBV2 to TRBJ2-5; 8 bases match TRBD1. The trim removed 4 bases at V and 7 bases at J, leaving 11 bases unmatched. Germline V lookup: CDR1 SNHLY, CDR2 FYNNEI. The CDR3 is 15 residues long.

The count of this clone is one. The chain couples TRBV10-1 to TRBJ2-1; tentatively, D is TRBD2 (5 bases). The V end was cut by 6 bases, the J end by 9 bases, with 18 bases between. Germline assignment: CDR1 WNHNN and CDR2 SYGVQD (reference sequence). There are 14 residues in the CDR3. CDR3 nucleotide sequence: TGCGCCAGCAGCGTCGGACTGGATGTCAGTGAGCAGTTCTTC. Amino acids: CASSVGLDVSEQFF.

The chain couples TRBV9 to TRBJ1-2; the match to TRBD1 covers 9 bases. The length of the CDR3 is 14 residues. Germline assignment: CDR1 SGDLS and CDR2 YYNGEE. With 4 bases clipped from V and 8 bases from J, the junction kept 9 bases outside the gene matches. CDR3 sequence (DNA): TGTGCCAGCAGCCCGTGGACAGGGGCAGGCGGCTACACCTTC. It is translated as CASSPWTGAGGYTF.

The V call is TRBV14, the J call TRBJ1-1; D ambiguous. Deletions cut 4 bases from V and 5 bases from J, with 14 bases between. The germline V gene has CDR1 SGHDN and CDR2 FVKESK. CDR3 length: 14 residues. The CDR3 spells CASSLTSGGTEAFF. The CDR3, as DNA: TGTGCCAGCAGCCTGACTTCAGGAGGAACTGAAGCTTTCTTT.

This chain connects TRBV29-1 to TRBJ2-1; 8 bases agree with TRBD1. The J segment lost 8 bases and the V segment lost 5 bases, leaving 17 bases of the junction unmatched. The CDR3 extends over 16 amino acids. The germline V gene encodes CDR1 SQVTM and CDR2 ANQGSEA. The CDR3 region has the DNA TGCAGCGTTCAATCGGTTCATGACAGGGGTAGGGATGAGCAGTTCTTC. Its translation is CSVQSVHDRGRDEQFF.